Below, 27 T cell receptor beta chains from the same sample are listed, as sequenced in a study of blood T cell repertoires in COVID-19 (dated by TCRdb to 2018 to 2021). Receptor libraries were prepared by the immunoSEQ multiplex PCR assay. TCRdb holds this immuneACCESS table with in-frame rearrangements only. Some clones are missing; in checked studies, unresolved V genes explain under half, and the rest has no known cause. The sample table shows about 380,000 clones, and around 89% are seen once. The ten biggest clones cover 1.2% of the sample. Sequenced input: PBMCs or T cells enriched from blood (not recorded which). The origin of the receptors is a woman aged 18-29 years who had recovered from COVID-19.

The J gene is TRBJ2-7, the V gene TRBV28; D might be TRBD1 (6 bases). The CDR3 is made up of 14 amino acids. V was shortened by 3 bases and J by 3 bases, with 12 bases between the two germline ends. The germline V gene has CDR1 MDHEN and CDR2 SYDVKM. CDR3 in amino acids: CASSFNRGGYEQYF. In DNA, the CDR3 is TGTGCCAGCAGTTTTAATAGAGGGGGCTACGAGCAGTACTTC. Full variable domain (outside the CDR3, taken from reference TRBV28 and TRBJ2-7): DVKVTQSSRYLVKRTGEKVFLECVQDMDHENMFWYRQDPGLGLRLIYFSYDVKMKEKGDIPEGYSVSREKKERFSLILESASTNQTSMYLCASSFNRGGYEQYFGPGTRLTVT.

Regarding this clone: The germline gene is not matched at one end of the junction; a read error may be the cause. The CDR3 nucleotides are TGTGCTAGCAGCTCGGGACAGGGGGTTTCTGGGGCCAACGTCCTGACTTTC. This encodes CASSSGQGVSGANVLTF. The chain joins TRBV7-7 to TRBJ2-6; 11 bases are a match to TRBD1. Germline V lookup: CDR1 SSHAT, CDR2 FNYEAQ (reference sequence). The CDR3 covers 17 residues.

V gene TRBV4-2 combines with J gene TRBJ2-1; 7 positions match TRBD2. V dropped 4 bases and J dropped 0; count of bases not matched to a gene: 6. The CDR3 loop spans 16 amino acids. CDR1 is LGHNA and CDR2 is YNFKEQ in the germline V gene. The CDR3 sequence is CASSRDYTSSYNEQFF. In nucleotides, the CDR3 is TGTGCCAGCAGCCGGGACTACACGAGCTCCTACAATGAGCAGTTCTTC.

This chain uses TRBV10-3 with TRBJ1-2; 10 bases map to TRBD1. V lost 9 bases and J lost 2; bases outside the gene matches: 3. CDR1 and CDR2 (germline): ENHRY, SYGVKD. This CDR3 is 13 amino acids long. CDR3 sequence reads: CAIRDRGNYGYTF. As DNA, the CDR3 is TGTGCCATTCGGGACAGGGGAAACTATGGCTACACCTTC.

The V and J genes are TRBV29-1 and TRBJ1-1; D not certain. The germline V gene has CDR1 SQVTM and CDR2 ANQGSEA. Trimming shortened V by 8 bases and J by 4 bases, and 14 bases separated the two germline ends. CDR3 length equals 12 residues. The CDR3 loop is CSSGDEGTEAFF. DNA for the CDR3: TGCAGCTCCGGGGATGAGGGCACTGAAGCTTTCTTT.

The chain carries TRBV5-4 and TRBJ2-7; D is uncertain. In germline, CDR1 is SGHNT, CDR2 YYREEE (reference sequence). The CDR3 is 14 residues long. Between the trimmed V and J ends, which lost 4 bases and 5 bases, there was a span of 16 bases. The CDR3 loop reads CASSLDGKGHEQYF. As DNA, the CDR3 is TGTGCCAGCAGCCTAGACGGTAAAGGCCACGAGCAGTACTTC.

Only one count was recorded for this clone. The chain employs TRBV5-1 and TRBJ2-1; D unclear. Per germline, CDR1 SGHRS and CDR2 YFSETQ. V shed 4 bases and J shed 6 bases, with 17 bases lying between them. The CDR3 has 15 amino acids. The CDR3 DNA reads TGCGCCAGCAGCCTCAGGTGGTCCCCTGGCAATGAGCAGTTCTTC. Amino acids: CASSLRWSPGNEQFF. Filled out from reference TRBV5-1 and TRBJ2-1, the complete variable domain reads KAGVTQTPRYLIKTRGQQVTLSCSPISGHRSVSWYQQTPGQGLQFLFEYFSETQRNKGNFPGRFSGRQFSNSRSEMNVSTLELGDSALYLCASSLRWSPGNEQFFGPGTRLTVL.

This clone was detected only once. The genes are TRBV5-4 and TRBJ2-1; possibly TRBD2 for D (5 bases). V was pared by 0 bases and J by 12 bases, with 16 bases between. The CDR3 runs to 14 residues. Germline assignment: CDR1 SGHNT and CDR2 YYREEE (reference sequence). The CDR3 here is CASSLAGDSSGQFF. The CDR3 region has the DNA TGTGCCAGCAGCTTGGCCGGGGATTCGAGCGGGCAGTTCTTC.

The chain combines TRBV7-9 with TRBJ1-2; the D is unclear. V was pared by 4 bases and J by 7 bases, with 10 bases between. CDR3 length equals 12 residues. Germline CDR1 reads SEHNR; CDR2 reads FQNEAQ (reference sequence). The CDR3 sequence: CASSYAGLGYTF. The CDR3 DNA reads TGTGCCAGCAGCTACGCAGGACTTGGCTACACCTTC.

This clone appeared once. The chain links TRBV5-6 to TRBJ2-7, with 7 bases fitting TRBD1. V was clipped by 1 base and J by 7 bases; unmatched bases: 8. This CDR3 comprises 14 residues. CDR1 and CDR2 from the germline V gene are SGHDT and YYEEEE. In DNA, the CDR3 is TGTGCCAGCAGCTTGAGGACAGGACTGTTTGAGCAGTACTTC. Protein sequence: CASSLRTGLFEQYF.

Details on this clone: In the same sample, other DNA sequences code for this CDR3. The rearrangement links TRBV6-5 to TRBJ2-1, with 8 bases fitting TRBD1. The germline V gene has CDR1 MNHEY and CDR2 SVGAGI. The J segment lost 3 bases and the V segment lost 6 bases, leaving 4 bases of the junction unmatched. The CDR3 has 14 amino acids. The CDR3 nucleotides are TGTGCCAGCAGAACCGGACAGGGCTACAATGAGCAGTTCTTC. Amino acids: CASRTGQGYNEQFF.

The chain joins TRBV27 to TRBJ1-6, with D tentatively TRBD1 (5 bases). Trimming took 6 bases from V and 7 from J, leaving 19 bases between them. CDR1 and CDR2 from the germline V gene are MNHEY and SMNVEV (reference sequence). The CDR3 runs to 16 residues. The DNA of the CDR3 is TGTGCCAGCAGACTTACGACACTTGGGGCCAATTCACCCCTCCACTTT. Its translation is CASRLTTLGANSPLHF.

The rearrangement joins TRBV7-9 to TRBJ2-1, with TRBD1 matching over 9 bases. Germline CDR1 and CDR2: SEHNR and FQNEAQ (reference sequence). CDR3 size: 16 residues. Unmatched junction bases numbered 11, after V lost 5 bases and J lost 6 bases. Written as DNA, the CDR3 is TGTGCCAGCAGCAAAGCGGGACAGGGTTGGACCAATGAGCAGTTCTTC. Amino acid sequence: CASSKAGQGWTNEQFF.

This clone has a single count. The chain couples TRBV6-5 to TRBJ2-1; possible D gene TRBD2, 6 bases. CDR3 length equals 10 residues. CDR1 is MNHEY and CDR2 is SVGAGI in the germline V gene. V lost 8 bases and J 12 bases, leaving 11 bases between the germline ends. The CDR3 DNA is TGTGCCAGCTGGAGGGAGACGCAGTTCTTC. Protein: CASWRETQFF.

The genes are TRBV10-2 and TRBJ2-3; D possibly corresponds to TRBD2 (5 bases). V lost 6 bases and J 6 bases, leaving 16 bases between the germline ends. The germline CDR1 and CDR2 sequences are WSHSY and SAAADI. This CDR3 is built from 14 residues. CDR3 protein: CASRWAEVRDTQYF. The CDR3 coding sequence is TGCGCCAGCAGATGGGCGGAGGTTAGGGATACGCAGTATTTT.

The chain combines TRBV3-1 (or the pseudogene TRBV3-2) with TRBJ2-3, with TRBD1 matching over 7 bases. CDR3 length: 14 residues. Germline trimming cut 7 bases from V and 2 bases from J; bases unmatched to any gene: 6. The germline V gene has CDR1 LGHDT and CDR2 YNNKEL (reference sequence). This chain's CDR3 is CASTRQGHTDTQYF. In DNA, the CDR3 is TGTGCCAGCACCCGACAGGGCCACACAGATACGCAGTATTTT.

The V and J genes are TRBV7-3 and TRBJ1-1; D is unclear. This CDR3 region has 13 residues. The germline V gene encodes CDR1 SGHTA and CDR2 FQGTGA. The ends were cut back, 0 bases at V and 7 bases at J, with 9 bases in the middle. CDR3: CASSLTLTSEAFF. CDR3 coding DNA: TGTGCCAGCAGCTTAACGTTGACTAGTGAAGCTTTCTTT.

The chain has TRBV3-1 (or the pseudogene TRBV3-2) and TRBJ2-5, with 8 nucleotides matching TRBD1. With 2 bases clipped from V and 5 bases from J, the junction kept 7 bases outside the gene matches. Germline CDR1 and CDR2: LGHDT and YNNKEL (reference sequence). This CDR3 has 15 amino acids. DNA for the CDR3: TGTGCCAGCAGCCAAACCCGGACAGGGCTCGAGACCCAGTACTTC. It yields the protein CASSQTRTGLETQYF.

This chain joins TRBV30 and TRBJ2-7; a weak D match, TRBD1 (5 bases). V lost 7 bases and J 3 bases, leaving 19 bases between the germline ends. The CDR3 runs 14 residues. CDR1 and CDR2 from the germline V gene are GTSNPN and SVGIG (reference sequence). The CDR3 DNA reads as TGTGCCTCCGGAAAAGGGGCAGGGAACTACGAGCAGTACTTC. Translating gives CASGKGAGNYEQYF.

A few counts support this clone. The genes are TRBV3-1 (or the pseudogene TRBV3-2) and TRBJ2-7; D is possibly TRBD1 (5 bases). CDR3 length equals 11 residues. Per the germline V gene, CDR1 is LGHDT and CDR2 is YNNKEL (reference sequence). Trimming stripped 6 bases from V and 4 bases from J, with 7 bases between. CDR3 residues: CASRGLYEQYF. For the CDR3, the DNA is TGTGCCAGCAGGGGGCTTTACGAGCAGTACTTC.

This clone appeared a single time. CDR3 sequence (DNA): TGTGCCAGCAGCGGGGCAGAAGCCAAAAACATTCAGTACTTC. Its protein is CASSGAEAKNIQYF. The rearrangement uses TRBV13 and TRBJ2-4, with a tentative D call TRBD1 (5 bases). With 5 bases removed from V and 0 bases from J, the gap between germline ends came to 8 bases. CDR1 PRHDT and CDR2 FYEKMQ come from the germline V gene (reference sequence). This CDR3 has 14 amino acids.

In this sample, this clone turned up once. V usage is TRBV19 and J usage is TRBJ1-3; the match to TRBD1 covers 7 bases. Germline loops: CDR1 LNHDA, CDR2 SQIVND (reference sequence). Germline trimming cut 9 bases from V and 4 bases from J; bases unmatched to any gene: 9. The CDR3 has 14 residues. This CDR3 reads CASQRGTAGNTIYF. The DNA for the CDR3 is TGTGCCAGCCAAAGAGGGACAGCCGGAAACACCATATATTTT. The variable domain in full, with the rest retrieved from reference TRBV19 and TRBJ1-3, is DGGITQSPKYLFRKEGQNVTLSCEQNLNHDAMYWYRQDPGQGLRLIYYSQIVNDFQKGDIAEGYSVSREKKESFPLTVTSAQKNPTAFYLCASQRGTAGNTIYFGEGSWLTVV.

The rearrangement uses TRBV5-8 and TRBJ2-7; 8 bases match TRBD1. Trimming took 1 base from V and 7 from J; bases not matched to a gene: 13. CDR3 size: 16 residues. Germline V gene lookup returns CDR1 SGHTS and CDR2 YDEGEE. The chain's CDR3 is CASSLSPRQGRREQYF. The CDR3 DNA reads TGTGCCAGCAGCTTGAGTCCGAGACAGGGGAGAAGGGAGCAGTACTTC.

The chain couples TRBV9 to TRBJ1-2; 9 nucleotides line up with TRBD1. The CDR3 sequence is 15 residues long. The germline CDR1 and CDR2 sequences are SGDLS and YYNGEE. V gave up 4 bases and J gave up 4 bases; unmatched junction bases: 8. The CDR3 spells CASSHSGQGTYGYTF. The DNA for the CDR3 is TGTGCCAGCAGCCACTCGGGACAGGGAACCTATGGCTACACCTTC.

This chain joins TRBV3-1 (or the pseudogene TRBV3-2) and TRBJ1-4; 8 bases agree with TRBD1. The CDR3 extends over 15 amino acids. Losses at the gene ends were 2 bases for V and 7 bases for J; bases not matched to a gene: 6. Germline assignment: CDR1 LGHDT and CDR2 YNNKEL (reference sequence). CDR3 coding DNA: TGTGCCAGCAGCCAAACCGGACAGGGCGCTGAAAAACTGTTTTTT. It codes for CASSQTGQGAEKLFF.

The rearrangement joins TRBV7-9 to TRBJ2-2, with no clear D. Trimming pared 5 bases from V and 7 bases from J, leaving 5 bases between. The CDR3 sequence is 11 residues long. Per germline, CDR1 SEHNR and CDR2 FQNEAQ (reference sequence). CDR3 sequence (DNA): TGTGCCAGCAGCGTCTACGGGGAGCTGTTTTTT. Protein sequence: CASSVYGELFF. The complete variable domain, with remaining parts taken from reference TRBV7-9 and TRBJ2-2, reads DTGVSQNPRHKITKRGQNVTFRCDPISEHNRLYWYRQTLGQGPEFLTYFQNEAQLEKSRLLSDRFSAERPKGSFSTLEIQRTEQGDSAMYLCASSVYGELFFGEGSRLTVL.

The chain's CDR3 is CAWGGQGRYEQYF. The DNA of the CDR3 is TGTGCCTGGGGAGGGCAGGGTAGGTACGAGCAGTACTTC. The gene calls are TRBV30 and TRBJ2-7, with D tentatively TRBD2 (6 bases). From germline, CDR1 is GTSNPN and CDR2 SVGIG (reference sequence). V gave up 5 bases and J gave up 4 bases, with 15 bases separating them. This CDR3 has 13 residues.